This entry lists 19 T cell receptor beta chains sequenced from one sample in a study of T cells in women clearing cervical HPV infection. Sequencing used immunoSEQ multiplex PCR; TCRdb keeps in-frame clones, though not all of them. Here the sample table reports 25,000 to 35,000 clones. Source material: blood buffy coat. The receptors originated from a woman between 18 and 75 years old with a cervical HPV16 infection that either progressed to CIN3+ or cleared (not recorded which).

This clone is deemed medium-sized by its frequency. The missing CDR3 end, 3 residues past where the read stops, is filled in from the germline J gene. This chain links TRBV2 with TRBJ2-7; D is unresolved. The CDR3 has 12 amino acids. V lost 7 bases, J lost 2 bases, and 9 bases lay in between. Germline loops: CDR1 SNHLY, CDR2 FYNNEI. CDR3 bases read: TGTGCCAGCACCCACAGAGCCTACGAG. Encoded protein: CASTHRAYE. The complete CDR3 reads CASTHRAYEQYF.

The CDR3 here is CSVGTHSSGANVLTF. The sequenced part of the CDR3 DNA is TGCAGCGTGGGGACACATAGCTCTGGGGCCAACGTC. The chain has TRBV29-1 and TRBJ2-6, with D perhaps TRBD1 (6 bases). The read ends 3 residues early relative to the CDR3; the germline J gene fills the gap. The V end was cut by 6 bases, the J end by 0 bases, with 12 bases between. Germline CDR1 SQVTM, CDR2 ANQGSEA. This CDR3 is 15 amino acids long.

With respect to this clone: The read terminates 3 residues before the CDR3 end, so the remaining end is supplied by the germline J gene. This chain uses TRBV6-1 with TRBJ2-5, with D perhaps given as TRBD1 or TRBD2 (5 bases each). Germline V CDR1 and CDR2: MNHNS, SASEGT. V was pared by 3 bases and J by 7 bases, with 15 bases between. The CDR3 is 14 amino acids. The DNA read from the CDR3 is TGTGCCAGCAGTGAGGAGGACACTCTACGGACC. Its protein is CASSEEDTLRT. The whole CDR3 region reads CASSEEDTLRTQYF.

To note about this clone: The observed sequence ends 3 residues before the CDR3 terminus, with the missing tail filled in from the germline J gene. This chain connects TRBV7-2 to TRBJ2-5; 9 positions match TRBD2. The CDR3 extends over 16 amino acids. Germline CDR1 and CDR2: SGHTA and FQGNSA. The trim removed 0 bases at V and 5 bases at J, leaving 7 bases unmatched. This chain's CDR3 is CASSLAPLAGKETQYF. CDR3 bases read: TGTGCCAGCAGCTTAGCGCCGCTAGCGGGGAAGGAGACC.

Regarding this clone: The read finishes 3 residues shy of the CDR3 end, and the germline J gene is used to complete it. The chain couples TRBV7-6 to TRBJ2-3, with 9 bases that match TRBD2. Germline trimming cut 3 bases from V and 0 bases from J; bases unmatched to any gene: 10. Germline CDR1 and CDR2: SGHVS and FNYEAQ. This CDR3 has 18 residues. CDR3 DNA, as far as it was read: TGTGCCAGCAGCTTGGGCACTAGCGGGTACTCTAGCACAGATACG. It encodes CASSLGTSGYSSTDT. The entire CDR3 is CASSLGTSGYSSTDTQYF.

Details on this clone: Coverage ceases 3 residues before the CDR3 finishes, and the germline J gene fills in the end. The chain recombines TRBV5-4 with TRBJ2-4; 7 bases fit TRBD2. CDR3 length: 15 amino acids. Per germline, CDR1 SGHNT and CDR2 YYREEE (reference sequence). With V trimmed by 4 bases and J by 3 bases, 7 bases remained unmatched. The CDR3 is CASSPGLVGKNIQYF. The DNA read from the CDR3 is TGTGCCAGCAGCCCTGGACTAGTCGGCAAAAACATT.

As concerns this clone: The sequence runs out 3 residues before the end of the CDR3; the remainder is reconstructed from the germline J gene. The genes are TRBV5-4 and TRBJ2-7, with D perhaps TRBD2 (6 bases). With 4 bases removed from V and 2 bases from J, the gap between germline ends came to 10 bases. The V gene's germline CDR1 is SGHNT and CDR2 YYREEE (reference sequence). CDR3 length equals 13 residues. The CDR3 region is CASSTGDAYEQYF. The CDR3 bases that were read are TGTGCCAGCAGCACGGGGGACGCCTACGAG.

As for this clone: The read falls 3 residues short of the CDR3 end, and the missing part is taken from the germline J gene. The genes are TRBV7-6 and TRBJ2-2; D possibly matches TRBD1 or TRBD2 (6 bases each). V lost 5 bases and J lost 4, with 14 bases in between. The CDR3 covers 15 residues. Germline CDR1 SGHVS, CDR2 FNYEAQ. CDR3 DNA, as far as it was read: TGTGCCAGCAGCCGCAGAGGGGGAGGCACCGGGGAG. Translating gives CASSRRGGGTGE. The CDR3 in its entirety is CASSRRGGGTGELFF.

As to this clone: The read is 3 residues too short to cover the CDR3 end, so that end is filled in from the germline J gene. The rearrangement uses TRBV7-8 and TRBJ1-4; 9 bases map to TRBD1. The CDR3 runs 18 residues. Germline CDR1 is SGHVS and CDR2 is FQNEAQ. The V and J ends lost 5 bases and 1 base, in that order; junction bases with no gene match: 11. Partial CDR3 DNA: TGTGCCAGCAGCCCCACAGGGGGCTTCAGACTAACTAATGAAAAA. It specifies CASSPTGGFRLTNEK. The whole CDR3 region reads CASSPTGGFRLTNEKLFF. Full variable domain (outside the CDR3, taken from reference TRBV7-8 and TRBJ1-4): GAGVSQSPRYKVAKRGQDVALRCDPISGHVSLFWYQQALGQGPEFLTYFQNEAQLDKSGLPSDRFFAERPEGSVSTLKIQRTQQEDSAVYLCASSPTGGFRLTNEKLFFGSGTQLSVL.

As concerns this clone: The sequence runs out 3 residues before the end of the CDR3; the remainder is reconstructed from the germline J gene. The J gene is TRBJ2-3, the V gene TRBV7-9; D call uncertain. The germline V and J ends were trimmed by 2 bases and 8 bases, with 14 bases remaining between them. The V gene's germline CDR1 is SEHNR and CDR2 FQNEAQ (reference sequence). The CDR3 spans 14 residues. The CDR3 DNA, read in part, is TGTGCCAGCAGCTTACTCCCTCCTCTAGGTACG. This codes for CASSLLPPLGT. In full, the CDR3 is CASSLLPPLGTQYF.

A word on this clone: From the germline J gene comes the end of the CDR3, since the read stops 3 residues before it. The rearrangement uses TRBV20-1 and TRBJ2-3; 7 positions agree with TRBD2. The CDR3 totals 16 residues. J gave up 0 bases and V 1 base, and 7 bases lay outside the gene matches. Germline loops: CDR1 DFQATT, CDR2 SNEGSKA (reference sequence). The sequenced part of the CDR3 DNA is TGCAGTGCTAGAGTGGGACTACCCTTTAGCACAGATACG. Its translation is CSARVGLPFSTDT. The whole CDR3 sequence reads CSARVGLPFSTDTQYF.

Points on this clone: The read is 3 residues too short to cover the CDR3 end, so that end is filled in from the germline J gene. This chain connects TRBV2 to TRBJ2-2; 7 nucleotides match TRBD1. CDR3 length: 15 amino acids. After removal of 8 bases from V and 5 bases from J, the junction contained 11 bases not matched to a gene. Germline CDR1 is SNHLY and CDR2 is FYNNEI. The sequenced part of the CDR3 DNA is TGTGCCAGCTCCACCGGGACAGCCGTAACCGGGGAG. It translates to CASSTGTAVTGE. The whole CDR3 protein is CASSTGTAVTGELFF.

CDR3 loop: CASSVDGTGSGNTIYF. The part of the CDR3 DNA that was read is TGTGCCAGCTCCGTAGACGGGACAGGGTCTGGAAACACC. V gene TRBV18 combines with J gene TRBJ1-3, with 9 nucleotides matching TRBD1. The read terminates 3 residues ahead of where the CDR3 ends, so the germline J gene completes it. This CDR3 region has 16 residues. V gave up 6 bases and J gave up 1 base; unmatched junction bases: 7. The germline V gene encodes CDR1 KGHSH and CDR2 LQKENI.

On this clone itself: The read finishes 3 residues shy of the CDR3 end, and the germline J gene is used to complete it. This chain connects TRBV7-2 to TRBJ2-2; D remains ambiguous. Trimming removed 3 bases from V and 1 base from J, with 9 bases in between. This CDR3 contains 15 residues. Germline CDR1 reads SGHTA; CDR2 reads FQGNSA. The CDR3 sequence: CASSFLRGNTGELFF. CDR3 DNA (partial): TGTGCCAGCAGCTTCCTTCGCGGGAACACCGGGGAG. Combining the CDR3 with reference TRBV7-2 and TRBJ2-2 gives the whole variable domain GAGVSQSPSNKVTEKGKDVELRCDPISGHTALYWYRQSLGQGLEFLIYFQGNSAPDKSGLPSDRFSAERTGGSVSTLTIQRTQQEDSAVYLCASSFLRGNTGELFFGEGSRLTVL.

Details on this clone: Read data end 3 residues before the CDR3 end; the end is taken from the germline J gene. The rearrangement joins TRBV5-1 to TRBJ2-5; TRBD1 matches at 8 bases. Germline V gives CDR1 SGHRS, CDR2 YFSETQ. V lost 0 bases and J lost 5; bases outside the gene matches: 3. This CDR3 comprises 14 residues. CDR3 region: CASSLGDRRETQYF. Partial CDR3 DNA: TGCGCCAGCAGCTTGGGGGACAGGCGGGAGACC. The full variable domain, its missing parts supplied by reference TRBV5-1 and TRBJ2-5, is KAGVTQTPRYLIKTRGQQVTLSCSPISGHRSVSWYQQTPGQGLQFLFEYFSETQRNKGNFPGRFSGRQFSNSRSEMNVSTLELGDSALYLCASSLGDRRETQYFGPGTRLLVL.

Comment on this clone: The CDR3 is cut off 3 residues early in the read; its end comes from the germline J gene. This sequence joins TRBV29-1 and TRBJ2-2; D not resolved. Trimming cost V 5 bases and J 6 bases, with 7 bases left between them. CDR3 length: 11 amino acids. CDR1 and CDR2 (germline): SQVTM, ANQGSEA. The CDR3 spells CSVLRPGELFF. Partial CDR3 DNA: TGCAGCGTTCTGAGGCCCGGGGAG.

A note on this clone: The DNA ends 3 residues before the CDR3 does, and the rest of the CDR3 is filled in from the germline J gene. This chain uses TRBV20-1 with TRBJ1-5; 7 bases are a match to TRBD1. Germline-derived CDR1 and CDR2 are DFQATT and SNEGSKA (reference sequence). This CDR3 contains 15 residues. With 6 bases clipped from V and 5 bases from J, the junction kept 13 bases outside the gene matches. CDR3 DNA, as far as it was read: TGCAGTGCCCGGGGGGGGAAGGGGGCCTATCAGCCC. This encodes CSARGGKGAYQP. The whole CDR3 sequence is CSARGGKGAYQPQHF.

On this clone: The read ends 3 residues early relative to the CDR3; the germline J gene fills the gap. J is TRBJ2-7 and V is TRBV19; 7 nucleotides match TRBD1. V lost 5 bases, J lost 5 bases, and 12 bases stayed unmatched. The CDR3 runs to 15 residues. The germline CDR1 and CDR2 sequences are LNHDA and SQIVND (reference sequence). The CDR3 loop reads CASSVTLTGIHEQYF. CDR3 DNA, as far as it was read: TGTGCCAGTAGTGTCACACTGACAGGGATCCACGAG.

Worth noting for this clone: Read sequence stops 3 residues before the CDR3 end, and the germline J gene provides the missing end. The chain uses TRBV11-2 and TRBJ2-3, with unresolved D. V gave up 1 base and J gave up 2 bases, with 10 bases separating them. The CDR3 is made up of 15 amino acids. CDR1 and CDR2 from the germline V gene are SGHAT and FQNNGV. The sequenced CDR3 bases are TGTGCCAGCAGCTTAGGTCGGCTAGACACAGATACG. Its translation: CASSLGRLDTDT. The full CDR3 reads CASSLGRLDTDTQYF. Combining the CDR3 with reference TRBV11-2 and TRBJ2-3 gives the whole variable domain EAGVAQSPRYKIIEKRQSVAFWCNPISGHATLYWYQQILGQGPKLLIQFQNNGVVDDSQLPKDRFSAERLKGVDSTLKIQPAKLEDSAVYLCASSLGRLDTDTQYFGPGTRLTVL.